Listed below are T cell receptor beta chains from one sample, sequenced in a study of blood T cells in healthy people across ages. TCRdb used MiXCR to reprocess the 5' RACE reads, holding one entry per CDR3 protein. The sample lists over a million distinct CDR3 sequences, roughly 64% occurring once. Sequencing was carried out using blood. All receptors derive from a man aged 18 to 35 in good health. The conserved cysteine and the conserved F or W are not part of the CDR3 here.

CDR3 protein: ASSLGGPANEQY
J gene: TRBJ2-7
V gene: TRBV5-1

CDR3 protein: ASSQIRGHFKLF
J gene: TRBJ1-4
V gene: TRBV4-3

CDR3 protein: ASSPGPGYDTEAF
J gene: TRBJ1-1
V gene: TRBV4-2

CDR3 protein: ASSLGWGSSYGYT
J gene: TRBJ1-2
V gene: TRBV7-2

CDR3 protein: ASSLQAFFDYEQY
J gene: TRBJ2-7
V gene: TRBV7-2

CDR3 protein: ATSRNPLRGGNQPQH
J gene: TRBJ1-5
V gene: TRBV15

CDR3 protein: ASSQGSSGYT
J gene: TRBJ1-2
V gene: TRBV4-3

CDR3 protein: ASRDQLAGFYEQY
J gene: TRBJ2-7
V gene: TRBV6-2/TRBV6-3

CDR3 protein: AGRPAAYTDTQY
J gene: TRBJ2-3
V gene: TRBV2

CDR3 protein: ATSRDRAMSLH
J gene: TRBJ1-6
V gene: TRBV15

CDR3 protein: SVEGRTAYNEQF
J gene: TRBJ2-1
V gene: TRBV29-1

CDR3 protein: ASSLFGTGNQETQY
J gene: TRBJ2-5
V gene: TRBV27

CDR3 protein: ASRAGTGTGSPLH
J gene: TRBJ1-6
V gene: TRBV2

CDR3 protein: ASSLKSAGFPSTDTQY
J gene: TRBJ2-3
V gene: TRBV5-6

CDR3 protein: ASSLAPGGFNYGYT
J gene: TRBJ1-2
V gene: TRBV12-3/TRBV12-4

CDR3 protein: SVLPGQMNTEAF
J gene: TRBJ1-1
V gene: TRBV29-1

CDR3 protein: ASSRQGGINYGYT
J gene: TRBJ1-2
V gene: TRBV6-5

CDR3 protein: SARGSGFFYEQY
J gene: TRBJ2-7
V gene: TRBV20-1

CDR3 protein: ASTSTGVNEKLF
J gene: TRBJ1-4
V gene: TRBV27

CDR3 protein: ASSFLTVDETQY
J gene: TRBJ2-5
V gene: TRBV5-6

CDR3 protein: SVSEGTGLINEQF
J gene: TRBJ2-1
V gene: TRBV20-1

CDR3 protein: ASSQEYLAGDEDTQY
J gene: TRBJ2-3
V gene: TRBV14

CDR3 protein: ASIDRRTSSYNEQF
J gene: TRBJ2-1
V gene: TRBV28

CDR3 protein: ASSYWDTREQPQH
J gene: TRBJ1-5
V gene: TRBV6-6

CDR3 protein: ASKPPAGGVFDEQF
J gene: TRBJ2-1
V gene: TRBV27

CDR3 protein: ATSGEGQISDTQY
J gene: TRBJ2-3
V gene: TRBV15

CDR3 protein: SVKGTFNTGELF
J gene: TRBJ2-2
V gene: TRBV29-1

CDR3 protein: ASSQVAGRANYGYT
J gene: TRBJ1-2
V gene: TRBV4-3

CDR3 protein: ASRPQTEAF
J gene: TRBJ1-1
V gene: TRBV2

CDR3 protein: ASSSLIAGGPDTQY
J gene: TRBJ2-3
V gene: TRBV5-5

CDR3 protein: ASSQPTSGTLTDTQY
J gene: TRBJ2-3
V gene: TRBV7-2

CDR3 protein: ASSRRQFGHEKLF
J gene: TRBJ1-4
V gene: TRBV13

CDR3 protein: ASSPVGTGVAYEQY
J gene: -
V gene: TRBV4-1

CDR3 protein: ASRGMGGGSTMYEQY
J gene: TRBJ2-7
V gene: TRBV2

CDR3 protein: ATQGNSYNYGYT
J gene: TRBJ1-2
V gene: TRBV2

CDR3 protein: ASSQSPGQGINYGYT
J gene: TRBJ1-2
V gene: TRBV5-6

CDR3 protein: ASSADRSVDTQY
J gene: TRBJ2-3
V gene: TRBV5-1

CDR3 protein: SAAPGQGYSIQY
J gene: -
V gene: TRBV20-1

CDR3 protein: ASSSRGKETQY
J gene: TRBJ2-5
V gene: TRBV11-1

CDR3 protein: ASTLGGQRGLNEQF
J gene: TRBJ2-1
V gene: TRBV27

CDR3 protein: ASRRGVGNQPQH
J gene: TRBJ1-5
V gene: TRBV19

CDR3 protein: ASSLADGGQY
J gene: TRBJ2-5
V gene: TRBV7-8

CDR3 protein: ASSMGSRLDTQY
J gene: TRBJ2-3
V gene: TRBV6-2/TRBV6-3

CDR3 protein: SARDDDRWDTEAF
J gene: TRBJ1-1
V gene: TRBV20-1

CDR3 protein: SARDLGAEAF
J gene: TRBJ1-1
V gene: TRBV20-1

CDR3 protein: SASISAVYGYT
J gene: TRBJ1-2
V gene: TRBV20-1

CDR3 protein: ASTQGTGYEQY
J gene: -
V gene: TRBV25-1

CDR3 protein: ASTWGGSSYNEQF
J gene: TRBJ2-1
V gene: TRBV27

CDR3 protein: ASSPPSAGEQY
J gene: TRBJ2-7
V gene: TRBV12-3/TRBV12-4

CDR3 protein: SASIGSGTEQY
J gene: TRBJ2-7
V gene: TRBV29-1

CDR3 protein: AISEAGVYQPQH
J gene: TRBJ1-5
V gene: TRBV10-3

CDR3 protein: ASSLNPAEQY
J gene: TRBJ2-7
V gene: TRBV11-2

CDR3 protein: ASSPHHTEAF
J gene: TRBJ1-1
V gene: TRBV7-8

CDR3 protein: SARNSFPDGNYGYT
J gene: TRBJ1-2
V gene: TRBV20-1

CDR3 protein: SADPDRDAEAF
J gene: TRBJ1-1
V gene: TRBV29-1

CDR3 protein: ASSAEGVFETQY
J gene: -
V gene: TRBV27

CDR3 protein: ASSLRGGGNSYNEQF
J gene: TRBJ2-1
V gene: TRBV7-2